The sequence of this TCR beta chain was determined in a study of spatial heterogeneity in lung cancer. Across the whole study: Detected beta-chain sequences consistently exceeded alpha-chain sequences. Study outcomes and limitations: Ubiquitous expanded tumor TCRs were observed in blood more at resection than follow-up.

Time point denoted: sample taken at primary tumor resection. Whole RNA was taken from tumor, nontumor lung or frozen PBMC; it was then sequenced unsorted. The approximately 70 donors had untreated early-stage non-small cell lung cancer. Individually, TCR cDNA molecules were each labelled with a unique molecular identifier. In TCRdb, the 5' RACE reads were re-called with MiXCR into one record per CDR3 protein. Counted here are roughly 46,000 distinct CDR3 sequences, 12% occurring once; the ten biggest clones make up 35% to 45%. V lost 3 bases and J 1 base, leaving 3 bases between the germline ends. Germline V gene sequence: CDR1 MNHEY, CDR2 SMNVEV (reference sequence). This CDR3 spans 13 amino acids. The table lists this clonotype with many counts. The antigen is undetermined.

The sample consisted of PBMCs, taken at surgery. The source of this sequence is a female donor with early-stage non-small cell lung cancer. The V gene is TRBV27, the J gene TRBJ2-2; D ambiguous. CDR3 nucleotides: TGTGCCAGCAGTTTGGGGAACACCGGGGAGCTGTTTTTT. Encoded protein: CASSLGNTGELFF.